The rows below give T cell receptor beta chains drawn from one sample of a study of T cell changes during pregnancy in multiple sclerosis. Clones were read by immunoSEQ multiplex PCR, and TCRdb kept only the in-frame ones, dropping some. Of about 89,000 clones listed, 94% are singletons. The material was peripheral blood, obtained after pregnancy. The receptor set was obtained from a female donor in good health, enrolled as a control in a pregnancy study. Both conserved end residues are part of each CDR3. A D gene is named only where the DNA matches it firmly. Size is omitted from some rows. Given values are once, few, many or a class for expanded clones.

J	size	length	V	D	CDR3	DNA
TRBJ1-5	.	14	TRBV28	TRBD1	CASSRPGQGMPQHF	TGTGCCAGCAGCCGACCGGGACAGGGTATGCCCCAGCATTTT
TRBJ2-3	.	17	TRBV7-9	TRBD2	CASSLGSGTSGTDTQYF	TGTGCCAGCAGCTTAGGTTCTGGGACTAGCGGCACAGATACGCAGTATTTT
TRBJ1-2	once	14	TRBV5-1	.	CASSLAGSGGGYTF	TGCGCCAGCAGCTTGGCCGGGTCAGGAGGCGGCTACACCTTC
TRBJ1-5	.	14	TRBV7-9	TRBD1	CASSPYRGDQPQHF	TGTGCCAGCAGCCCCTACAGGGGAGATCAGCCCCAGCATTTT
TRBJ2-1	.	16	TRBV11-3	TRBD2	CASSLLAGGVTNEQFF	TGTGCCAGCAGCTTACTAGCGGGAGGGGTCACCAATGAGCAGTTCTTC
TRBJ2-7	.	14	TRBV5-1	TRBD1	CASSSGQGSYEQYF	TGCGCCAGCAGCTCAGGACAGGGAAGCTACGAGCAGTACTTC
TRBJ1-5	.	15	TRBV28	TRBD1	CASSAQGGGNQPQHF	TGTGCCAGCAGTGCGCAGGGGGGAGGCAATCAGCCCCAGCATTTT
TRBJ1-2	.	13	TRBV19	.	CASRGRTAYGYTF	TGTGCCAGTCGAGGTAGGACAGCCTATGGCTACACCTTC
TRBJ1-6	.	14	TRBV27	.	CASSFNSYNSPLHF	TGTGCCAGCAGCTTCAACAGCTATAATTCACCCCTCCACTTT
TRBJ2-2	.	15	TRBV11-3	TRBD1	CASSLQGAVTGELFF	TGTGCCAGCAGCTTACAGGGGGCGGTCACCGGGGAGCTGTTTTTT
TRBJ2-1	.	15	TRBV5-6	.	CASSWGQRAHNEQFF	TGTGCCAGCAGCTGGGGACAGCGGGCACACAATGAGCAGTTCTTC
TRBJ2-1	once	15	TRBV19	TRBD2	CASSIVAGVGNEQFF	TGTGCCAGTAGTATAGTAGCGGGAGTGGGTAATGAGCAGTTCTTC
TRBJ2-1	.	16	TRBV14	TRBD2	CASSQGHTGGPKKQFF	TGTGCCAGCAGCCAAGGTCATACGGGAGGGCCGAAGAAGCAGTTCTTC
TRBJ1-2	.	15	TRBV5-1	.	CASSLDQGKNYGYTF	TGCGCCAGCAGCTTGGACCAGGGAAAGAACTATGGCTACACCTTC
TRBJ2-7	.	16	TRBV19	.	CASSIEGGANSYEQYF	TGTGCCAGTAGTATAGAGGGGGGGGCCAACTCCTACGAGCAGTACTTC
TRBJ2-3	.	14	TRBV6-5	TRBD2	CASSPPTSPDTQYF	TGTGCCAGCAGCCCTCCGACTAGCCCAGATACGCAGTATTTT
TRBJ2-7	.	17	TRBV12-5	TRBD1	CASGLAQGQGNSYEQYF	TGTGCTAGTGGTTTGGCACAGGGACAGGGGAACTCCTACGAGCAGTACTTC
TRBJ2-7	.	16	TRBV7-9	TRBD2	CASSPKLAGVTYEQYF	TGTGCCAGCAGCCCTAAACTAGCGGGCGTAACCTACGAGCAGTACTTC
TRBJ2-1	.	15	TRBV6-1	TRBD2	CASSEGLAGVNEQFF	TGTGCCAGCAGTGAGGGACTAGCGGGGGTAAATGAGCAGTTCTTC
TRBJ2-7	once	16	TRBV5-1	TRBD2	CASSDGLAGKGYEQYF	TGCGCCAGCAGCGATGGACTAGCGGGGAAAGGCTACGAGCAGTACTTC
TRBJ1-1	.	13	TRBV5-1	.	CASSSVQGSEAFF	TGCGCCAGCAGCTCCGTACAGGGATCTGAAGCTTTCTTT
TRBJ1-2	.	12	TRBV5-1	TRBD1	CASSFDREEFVF	TGCGCCAGCAGCTTCGACAGGGAAGAGTTTGTCTTC
TRBJ2-2	.	13	TRBV6-5	TRBD1	CASRQGGTGELFF	TGTGCCAGCAGACAGGGGGGCACCGGGGAGCTGTTTTTT
TRBJ1-5	.	14	TRBV18	.	CASSLPGSNQPQHF	TGTGCCAGCTCACTTCCCGGGAGTAATCAGCCCCAGCATTTT